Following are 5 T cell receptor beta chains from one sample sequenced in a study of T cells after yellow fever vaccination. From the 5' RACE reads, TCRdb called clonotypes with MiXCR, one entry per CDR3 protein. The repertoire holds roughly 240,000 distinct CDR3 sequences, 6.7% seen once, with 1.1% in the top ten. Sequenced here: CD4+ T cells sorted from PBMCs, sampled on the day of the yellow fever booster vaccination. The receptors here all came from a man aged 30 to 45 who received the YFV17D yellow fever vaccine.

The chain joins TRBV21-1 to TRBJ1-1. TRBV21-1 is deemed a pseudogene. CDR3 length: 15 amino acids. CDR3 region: CASSKAGSVNTEAFF. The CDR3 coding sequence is TGTGCCAGCAGCAAAGCCGGCTCCGTGAACACTGAAGCTTTCTTT.

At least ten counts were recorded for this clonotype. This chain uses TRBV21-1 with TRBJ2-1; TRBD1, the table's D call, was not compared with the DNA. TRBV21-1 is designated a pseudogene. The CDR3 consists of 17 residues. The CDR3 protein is CASSKAAGVRTYNEQFF. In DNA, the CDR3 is TGTGCCAGCAGCAAAGCCGCGGGCGTTAGGACGTACAATGAGCAGTTCTTC.

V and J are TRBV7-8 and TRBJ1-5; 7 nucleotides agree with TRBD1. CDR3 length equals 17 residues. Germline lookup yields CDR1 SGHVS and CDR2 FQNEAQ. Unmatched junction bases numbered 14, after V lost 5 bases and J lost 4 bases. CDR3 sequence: CASSQTSTGTANQPQHF. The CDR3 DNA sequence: TGTGCCAGCAGCCAAACAAGTACCGGGACAGCGAATCAGCCCCAGCATTTT.

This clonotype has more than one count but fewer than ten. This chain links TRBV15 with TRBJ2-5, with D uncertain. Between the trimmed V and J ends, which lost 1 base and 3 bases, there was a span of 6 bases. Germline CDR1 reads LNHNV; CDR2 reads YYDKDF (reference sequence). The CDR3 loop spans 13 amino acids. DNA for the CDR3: TGTGCCACCAGCAGAGCGACCGAAGAGACCCAGTACTTC. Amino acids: CATSRATEETQYF.

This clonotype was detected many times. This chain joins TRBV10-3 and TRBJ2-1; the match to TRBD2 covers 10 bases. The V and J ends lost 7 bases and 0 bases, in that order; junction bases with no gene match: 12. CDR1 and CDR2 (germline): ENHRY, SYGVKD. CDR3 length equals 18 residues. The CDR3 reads CAIKGETSGKSSYNEQFF. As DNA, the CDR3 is TGTGCCATCAAGGGGGAAACTAGCGGGAAGAGCTCCTACAATGAGCAGTTCTTC.